A single sample gave rise to the 8 T cell receptor beta chains below, sequenced in a study of long-term antiretroviral therapy in people with HIV. Investigators performed immunoSEQ version v3.0 at survey level. Profiling relied on immunoSEQ multiplex PCR, and the TCRdb table lists in-frame clones only, not all of them. The sample consists of tens of thousands of clones, about four fifths of them appearing once. Sample: unsorted PBMCs, taken 1 year after starting antiretroviral therapy. These receptors all come from a man between 18 and 29 years old with HIV.

The rearrangement links TRBV4-1 to TRBJ2-1, with 13 bases that match TRBD2. The V segment lost 2 bases and the J segment 7 bases; nucleotides outside the gene matches: 8. The CDR3 loop spans 17 amino acids. In germline, CDR1 is MGHRA, CDR2 YSYEKL. The CDR3 sequence: CASSQPGLAGAGNEQFF. Written as DNA, the CDR3 is TGCGCCAGCAGCCAACCCGGACTAGCGGGAGCGGGGAATGAGCAGTTCTTC.

This sequence joins TRBV5-8 and TRBJ1-5; a weak D match, TRBD1 (5 bases). The CDR3 totals 15 residues. Germline-derived CDR1 and CDR2 are SGHTS and YDEGEE. Trimming left V 0 bases short and J 5 bases short, with 12 bases between. The DNA of the CDR3 is TGTGCCAGCAGCTTGGAACATAGGGGACATCAGCCCCAGCATTTT. Translation: CASSLEHRGHQPQHF.

The genes are TRBV5-8 and TRBJ2-3; D is unclear. V dropped 5 bases and J dropped 7 bases, with 11 bases sitting between them. This CDR3 has 12 amino acids. The V gene's germline CDR1 is SGHTS and CDR2 YDEGEE. The CDR3 nucleotides are TGTGCCAGCAGGGAGACTCTTCATACGCAGTATTTT. This encodes CASRETLHTQYF.

V usage is TRBV10-3 and J usage is TRBJ1-1, with D unresolved. With 2 bases removed from V and 8 bases from J, the gap between germline ends came to 9 bases. Germline-derived CDR1 and CDR2 are ENHRY and SYGVKD. This CDR3 is 12 amino acids long. CDR3 DNA: TGTGCCATCAGTGAGCGGGAATTGGAAGCTTTCTTT. The encoded protein is CAISERELEAFF.

The chain uses TRBV7-9 and TRBJ1-1; a possible D gene is TRBD1 (5 bases). V gave up 3 bases and J gave up 4 bases, with 9 bases separating them. From germline, CDR1 is SEHNR and CDR2 FQNEAQ (reference sequence). The CDR3 extends over 13 amino acids. This CDR3 is CASSFEGFTEAFF. The DNA for the CDR3 is TGTGCCAGCAGCTTCGAGGGGTTCACTGAAGCTTTCTTT.

This chain joins TRBV7-8 and TRBJ2-1, with 7 bases fitting TRBD1. CDR1 is SGHVS and CDR2 is FQNEAQ in the germline V gene. Trimming took 4 bases from V and 4 from J; bases not matched to a gene: 10. CDR3 length: 16 residues. CDR3 sequence reads: CASSSSETGLYNEQFF. The DNA for the CDR3 is TGTGCCAGCAGCTCCTCGGAGACAGGGCTATACAATGAGCAGTTCTTC.

The chain carries TRBV6-1 and TRBJ2-7; the match to TRBD2 covers 8 bases. This CDR3 has 15 residues. After removal of 6 bases from V and 0 bases from J, the junction contained 7 bases not matched to a gene. Per germline, CDR1 MNHNS and CDR2 SASEGT. In DNA form, the CDR3 reads TGTGCCAGCAGCTTCCTTAGCGGGATCTCCTACGAGCAGTACTTC. It translates to CASSFLSGISYEQYF.

The genes are TRBV6-5 and TRBJ2-7; D may be TRBD1 or TRBD2 (6 bases each). CDR1 and CDR2 from the germline V gene are MNHEY and SVGAGI. The germline V and J ends were trimmed by 2 bases and 6 bases, with 11 bases remaining between them. This CDR3 has 13 amino acids. The DNA for the CDR3 is TGTGCCAGCAGTTACCGGGGGCCTGGCGAGCAGTACTTC. This translates into CASSYRGPGEQYF.